This record covers a single T cell receptor beta chain. Its cognate antigen is unknown. This CDR3 has 15 amino acids. Per germline, CDR1 MNHNS and CDR2 SASEGT. J was trimmed by 2 bases and V by 5 bases; bases with no gene match: 6. The data were taken from a study of cytomegalovirus exposure and HLA in healthy donors. The study's findings and limits: TCR beta V- and J-gene trimming, according to a later analysis, was linked to a missense DCLRE1C variant.

With 60 Vbeta and 13 Jbeta primers, the PCR was carried out. Some clones are missing from TCRdb's copy, which holds only in-frame ones; the method was immunoSEQ multiplex PCR. This table holds roughly 62,000 clones, more than 70% found once. The sequenced material came from PBMCs. V and J are TRBV6-1 and TRBJ1-3; 7 bases align to TRBD1. This clonotype was obtained from a woman aged 25 to 39 in good health and CMV-seronegative. The chain's CDR3 is CASSKQGQAGNTIYF. The CDR3 coding sequence is TGTGCCAGCAGTAAACAGGGGCAGGCTGGAAACACCATATATTTT.